This TCR beta chain is drawn from a study of cytomegalovirus exposure and HLA in healthy donors. This CDR3 is built from 15 residues. V lost 4 bases to trimming and J lost 0 bases; unmatched junction nucleotides: 6. Germline V gene sequence: CDR1 SGDLS, CDR2 YYNGEE. This clone appeared a few times. The target antigen is unknown. Study results and limitations: Follow-up analysis later connected one missense variant in DCLRE1C with trimming of TCR beta V- and J-genes.

The PCR ran on 60 Vbeta and 13 Jbeta primers. The table came from immunoSEQ multiplex PCR; TCRdb's copy has only in-frame clones and leaves some out. The repertoire holds some 150,000 clones, with roughly four fifths as singletons. This sequence joins TRBV9 and TRBJ1-2, with TRBD1 matching 7 bases. The sample was PBMCs. The clonotype was recovered from a man aged 25 to 45 in good health and CMV-seronegative. CDR3 DNA: TGTGCCAGCAGCCCGACGGGACAGACTAACTATGGCTACACCTTC. It is translated as CASSPTGQTNYGYTF. The full variable domain, in which reference TRBV9 and TRBJ1-2 provide the parts outside the CDR3, is DSGVTQTPKHLITATGQRVTLRCSPRSGDLSVYWYQQSLDQGLQFLIQYYNGEERAKGNILERFSAQQFPDLHSELNLSSLELGDSALYFCASSPTGQTNYGYTFGSGTRLTVV.